These T cell receptor beta chains were read from a single sample in a study of vaccination effects on CD4 cells after COVID-19. This table comes from immunoSEQ multiplex PCR, and its TCRdb copy is limited to in-frame clones, with some not included. The sample includes some 59,000 clones, 75% to 90% of them seen just once. Their antigen targets remain unknown. The sequences come from CD4+ T cells from PBMCs cultured with HCoV-229E spike peptides, collected before COVID-19 vaccination. The receptors were gathered from a human donor who received a COVID-19 vaccine. Both conserved end residues are part of each CDR3. D genes are given only for firm matches. A clone size is listed for some rows: how often the clone was seen (once, few, many), or a class if it is expanded.

j_call: TRBJ1-1; v_call: TRBV29-1; d_call: NA; clone_size: NA; cdr3_aa: CSVDRREAFF; cdr3_nt: TGCAGCGTTGACAGGCGTGAAGCTTTCTTT
j_call: TRBJ2-2; v_call: TRBV27; d_call: TRBD1; clone_size: NA; cdr3_aa: CASRLGPDRASNTGELFF; cdr3_nt: TGTGCCAGCAGATTGGGTCCAGACAGGGCCTCGAACACCGGGGAGCTGTTTTTT
j_call: TRBJ2-2; v_call: TRBV6-1; d_call: NA; clone_size: NA; cdr3_aa: CASSEVGPQVAGELFF; cdr3_nt: TGTGCCAGCAGTGAAGTTGGACCCCAAGTAGCCGGGGAGCTGTTTTTT
j_call: TRBJ1-2; v_call: TRBV19; d_call: TRBD1; clone_size: NA; cdr3_aa: CASSTSTGGNYGYTF; cdr3_nt: TGTGCCAGTAGTACGAGTACAGGGGGCAACTATGGCTACACCTTC
j_call: TRBJ2-5; v_call: TRBV2; d_call: NA; clone_size: NA; cdr3_aa: CASRRQDVGETQYF; cdr3_nt: TGTGCCAGCAGGCGACAGGACGTCGGCGAGACCCAGTACTTC
j_call: TRBJ1-4; v_call: TRBV5-1; d_call: TRBD1; clone_size: NA; cdr3_aa: CASSLAPSGQGTEKLFF; cdr3_nt: TGCGCCAGCAGCTTGGCCCCTTCTGGACAGGGGACCGAAAAACTGTTTTTT
j_call: TRBJ2-2; v_call: TRBV27; d_call: TRBD2; clone_size: NA; cdr3_aa: CASSLSPSGGYRGTGELFF; cdr3_nt: TGTGCCAGCAGTTTATCTCCTAGCGGGGGTTACCGGGGCACCGGGGAGCTGTTTTTT
j_call: TRBJ2-1; v_call: TRBV24-1; d_call: NA; clone_size: NA; cdr3_aa: CATSDTASSYNEQFF; cdr3_nt: TGTGCCACCAGCGATACAGCGAGCTCCTACAATGAGCAGTTCTTC
j_call: TRBJ2-5; v_call: TRBV6-5; d_call: TRBD1; clone_size: NA; cdr3_aa: CASSRDRDETQYF; cdr3_nt: TGTGCCAGCAGCAGAGACAGGGACGAGACCCAGTACTTC
j_call: TRBJ1-3; v_call: TRBV10-3; d_call: TRBD1; clone_size: NA; cdr3_aa: CAIGQGATGNTIYF; cdr3_nt: TGTGCCATAGGACAGGGGGCGACTGGAAACACCATATATTTT
j_call: TRBJ1-1; v_call: TRBV2; d_call: NA; clone_size: NA; cdr3_aa: CASRTEYTEAFF; cdr3_nt: TGTGCCAGCAGAACAGAATACACTGAAGCTTTCTTT
j_call: TRBJ1-2; v_call: TRBV7-8; d_call: TRBD1; clone_size: NA; cdr3_aa: CASSIGTANYGYTF; cdr3_nt: TGTGCCAGCAGCATCGGGACAGCGAACTATGGCTACACCTTC
j_call: TRBJ2-4; v_call: TRBV19; d_call: NA; clone_size: NA; cdr3_aa: CASSISRSKNIQYF; cdr3_nt: TGTGCCAGTAGTATCAGTAGATCCAAAAACATTCAGTACTTC
j_call: TRBJ2-5; v_call: TRBV30; d_call: TRBD1; clone_size: NA; cdr3_aa: CAWSVLAPLDRGIGQETQYF; cdr3_nt: TGTGCCTGGAGTGTTCTAGCACCGTTAGACAGGGGGATAGGTCAAGAGACCCAGTACTTC
j_call: TRBJ2-5; v_call: TRBV6-5; d_call: NA; clone_size: NA; cdr3_aa: CASNNRDQTQYF; cdr3_nt: TGTGCCAGCAACAACAGGGATCAGACCCAGTACTTC
j_call: TRBJ1-2; v_call: TRBV4-1; d_call: TRBD1; clone_size: NA; cdr3_aa: CASSQESNRGEGREF; cdr3_nt: TGCGCCAGCAGCCAAGAGTCGAACAGGGGCGAGGGGAGGGAATTC
j_call: TRBJ2-3; v_call: TRBV6-4; d_call: NA; clone_size: few; cdr3_aa: CASSTGGSTDTQYF; cdr3_nt: TGTGCCAGCAGTACCGGGGGTAGCACAGATACGCAGTATTTT
j_call: TRBJ2-2; v_call: TRBV7-7; d_call: NA; clone_size: NA; cdr3_aa: CASSPRGRGVAGELFF; cdr3_nt: TGTGCCAGCAGCCCACGGGGGAGAGGGGTGGCCGGGGAGCTGTTTTTT
j_call: TRBJ2-1; v_call: TRBV4-1; d_call: NA; clone_size: NA; cdr3_aa: CASSPDPYNEQFF; cdr3_nt: TGCGCCAGCAGCCCCGACCCTTACAATGAGCAGTTCTTC
j_call: TRBJ2-5; v_call: TRBV7-2; d_call: NA; clone_size: once; cdr3_aa: CASRSTGFETQYF; cdr3_nt: TGTGCCAGCAGATCCACCGGGTTCGAGACCCAGTACTTC
j_call: TRBJ1-3; v_call: TRBV13; d_call: NA; clone_size: NA; cdr3_aa: CASSTDDGGSGNTIYF; cdr3_nt: TGTGCCAGCAGCACCGATGATGGGGGGTCTGGAAACACCATATATTTT
j_call: TRBJ1-4; v_call: TRBV7-2; d_call: NA; clone_size: NA; cdr3_aa: CASSLRREGEKLFF; cdr3_nt: TGTGCCAGCAGCTTAAGGAGGGAGGGAGAAAAACTGTTTTTT
j_call: TRBJ2-2; v_call: TRBV3-1/TRBV3-2; d_call: TRBD2; clone_size: NA; cdr3_aa: CASSQPSGGAPGELFF; cdr3_nt: TGTGCCAGCAGCCAGCCTAGCGGGGGGGCTCCCGGGGAGCTGTTTTTT
j_call: TRBJ1-2; v_call: TRBV20-1; d_call: TRBD1; clone_size: NA; cdr3_aa: CSATGGRGYTF; cdr3_nt: TGCAGTGCTACAGGGGGCCGGGGCTACACCTTC
j_call: TRBJ1-6; v_call: TRBV7-9; d_call: NA; clone_size: NA; cdr3_aa: CASSVGEGSSSPLHF; cdr3_nt: TGTGCCAGCAGCGTGGGAGAAGGGAGCAGTTCACCCCTCCACTTT
j_call: TRBJ2-5; v_call: TRBV7-2; d_call: NA; clone_size: NA; cdr3_aa: CASTTGETQYF; cdr3_nt: TGTGCCAGCACCACTGGTGAGACCCAGTACTTC
j_call: TRBJ2-2; v_call: TRBV24-1; d_call: NA; clone_size: few; cdr3_aa: CATGGRVDTGELFF; cdr3_nt: TGTGCCACCGGTGGCCGAGTAGACACCGGGGAGCTGTTTTTT
j_call: TRBJ1-1; v_call: TRBV18; d_call: NA; clone_size: NA; cdr3_aa: CASSPQGSNTEAFF; cdr3_nt: TGTGCCAGCTCACCTCAGGGGAGCAACACTGAAGCTTTCTTT
j_call: TRBJ2-1; v_call: TRBV24-1; d_call: NA; clone_size: NA; cdr3_aa: CATSVGVNNEQFF; cdr3_nt: TGTGCCACCAGTGTGGGAGTAAACAATGAGCAGTTCTTC
j_call: TRBJ1-1; v_call: TRBV28; d_call: NA; clone_size: NA; cdr3_aa: CASSAGPNPEAFF; cdr3_nt: TGTGCCAGCAGTGCGGGACCAAACCCTGAAGCTTTCTTT
j_call: TRBJ2-5; v_call: TRBV5-1; d_call: TRBD1; clone_size: NA; cdr3_aa: CASGPGQGIETQYF; cdr3_nt: TGCGCCAGCGGACCGGGACAGGGAATCGAGACCCAGTACTTC
j_call: TRBJ1-5; v_call: TRBV5-8; d_call: TRBD1; clone_size: NA; cdr3_aa: CASSEGQGGNQPQHF; cdr3_nt: TGTGCCAGCAGCGAGGGACAGGGAGGCAATCAGCCCCAGCATTTT
j_call: TRBJ2-3; v_call: TRBV5-6; d_call: NA; clone_size: NA; cdr3_aa: CASSSDRTDTQYF; cdr3_nt: TGTGCCAGCAGCTCCGACAGGACAGATACGCAGTATTTT
j_call: TRBJ2-3; v_call: TRBV2; d_call: NA; clone_size: NA; cdr3_aa: CASRNRGTDTQYF; cdr3_nt: TGTGCCAGCAGGAATAGGGGGACAGATACGCAGTATTTT
j_call: TRBJ2-2; v_call: TRBV9; d_call: NA; clone_size: NA; cdr3_aa: CASRGQWTGELFF; cdr3_nt: TGTGCCAGCAGGGGGCAGTGGACCGGGGAGCTGTTTTTT